The 19 T cell receptor beta chains given below trace back to one sample, sequenced in a study of prognosis after radiotherapy for stage I lung cancer. With two-round multiplex PCR, TCR beta CDR3 sequences were amplified from genomic DNA. First-round PCR amplification was performed with primers specific to each TRBV and TRBJ gene. TCRdb recomputed calls from the multiplex PCR reads with MiXCR, one row per CDR3 protein. The table records approximately 18,000 distinct CDR3 sequences, approximately 46% of them present only once. Sample: PBMCs, taken before or after stereotactic body radiation therapy (not recorded which). The receptors come from a donor older than 45 with non-small cell lung cancer.

This clonotype was detected many times. This chain uses TRBV5-4 with TRBJ2-7; 10 bases agree with TRBD1. The germline gives CDR1 SGHNT, CDR2 YYREEE (reference sequence). This CDR3 spans 14 amino acids. Trimming cost V 4 bases and J 2 bases; bases outside gene matches: 3. CDR3: CASSIDRGPYEQYF. The CDR3 nucleotides are TGTGCCAGCAGCATAGACAGGGGGCCCTACGAGCAGTACTTC.

This clonotype came up a few times. This chain joins TRBV7-9 and TRBJ1-1; D is ambiguous. The length of the CDR3 is 14 residues. The germline CDR1 and CDR2 sequences are SEHNR and FQNEAQ (reference sequence). Trimming stripped 5 bases from V and 6 bases from J, with 16 bases between. DNA for the CDR3: TGTGCCAGCAGCACCCGCGGTGGAGGGTCTGAAGCTTTCTTT. Its protein product is CASSTRGGGSEAFF.

The J gene is TRBJ2-7, the V gene TRBV6-1; 7 nucleotides line up with TRBD1. After removal of 6 bases from V and 3 bases from J, the junction contained 11 bases not matched to a gene. The CDR3 covers 15 residues. Germline CDR1 and CDR2: MNHNS and SASEGT. This CDR3 reads CASRHDRASYYEQYF. The CDR3 DNA reads as TGTGCCAGCAGACATGACAGGGCATCCTACTACGAGCAGTACTTC.

This clonotype was counted a single time. The chain carries TRBV7-8 and TRBJ2-3; no definite D call. CDR3 size: 15 residues. CDR1 and CDR2 (germline): SGHVS, FQNEAQ. V dropped 4 bases and J dropped 12 bases, with 23 bases sitting between them. The CDR3 region is CASSSPRVHADKQYF. For the CDR3, the DNA is TGTGCCAGCAGCTCCCCTCGGGTTCATGCAGATAAACAGTATTTT. Combining the CDR3 with reference TRBV7-8 and TRBJ2-3 gives the whole variable domain GAGVSQSPRYKVAKRGQDVALRCDPISGHVSLFWYQQALGQGPEFLTYFQNEAQLDKSGLPSDRFFAERPEGSVSTLKIQRTQQEDSAVYLCASSSPRVHADKQYFGPGTRLTVL.

The chain is built from TRBV6-2 or TRBV6-3 and TRBJ2-7, with 7 bases matching TRBD1. The length of the CDR3 is 15 residues. The trim removed 1 base at V and 9 bases at J, leaving 12 bases unmatched. The germline gives CDR1 MNHEY, CDR2 SVGEGT. In DNA, the CDR3 is TGTGCCAGCAGTTACTGGACAGGTTCCATTCGCGGGCAGTACTTC. Its protein is CASSYWTGSIRGQYF.

A remark on this clonotype: The likely explanation is a read error, given a far larger clone one base away. The chain employs TRBV6-8 and TRBJ2-1; tentatively, D is TRBD2 (5 bases). V lost 6 bases and J lost 3, with 21 bases in between. The CDR3 contains 17 residues. The germline gives CDR1 MNHGY, CDR2 SAAAGT. CDR3 region: CASRYHSVGRYYNEQFF. Written as DNA, the CDR3 is TGTGCCAGCAGATACCATAGCGTGGGAAGGTACTACAATGAGCAGTTCTTC.

To note about this clonotype: A read error is possible here, since a much larger clone lies one base away. DNA of the CDR3: TGTGCCAGCAGTGATACAGGTTTGGTGACCCAGTACTTC. Its translation is CASSDTGLVTQYF. The chain carries TRBV25-1 and TRBJ2-5, with TRBD1 as a possible D gene (5 bases). Germline CDR1 is MGHDK and CDR2 is SYGVNS. CDR3 length: 13 amino acids. Trimming shortened V by 3 bases and J by 7 bases, and 12 bases separated the two germline ends.

The V and J genes are TRBV19 and TRBJ2-7; 8 bases are shared with TRBD1. V trimming: 6 bases; J trimming: 2 bases; junction bases outside the gene matches: 12. CDR1 and CDR2 from the germline V gene are LNHDA and SQIVND (reference sequence). CDR3 size: 16 residues. CDR3 in DNA: TGTGCCAGTAGCCAACCCAAAGGACAGGGTCCCTACGAGCAGTACTTC. Translation: CASSQPKGQGPYEQYF.

This clonotype appeared a single time. This sequence joins TRBV7-6 and TRBJ2-5; D unclear. The CDR3 runs to 15 residues. Germline CDR1 SGHVS, CDR2 FNYEAQ. The V end was cut by 5 bases, the J end by 5 bases, with 18 bases between. Here the CDR3 DNA reads TGTGCCAGCAGCGCTCATGACTCCAGCCGGGAGACCCAGTACTTC. It encodes CASSAHDSSRETQYF. Combining the CDR3 with reference TRBV7-6 and TRBJ2-5 gives the whole variable domain GAGVSQSPRYKVTKRGQDVALRCDPISGHVSLYWYRQALGQGPEFLTYFNYEAQQDKSGLPNDRFSAERPEGSISTLTIQRTEQRDSAMYRCASSAHDSSRETQYFGPGTRLLVL.

This clonotype was detected many times. This sequence joins TRBV14 and TRBJ2-1; D gene ambiguous. Per germline, CDR1 SGHDN and CDR2 FVKESK. The V end lost 3 bases, the J end lost 3 bases, and 3 bases lay between the germline ends. This CDR3 has 12 amino acids. In DNA form, the CDR3 reads TGTGCCAGCAGCCATAACTACAATGAGCAGTTCTTC. This sequence encodes CASSHNYNEQFF.

Points on this clonotype: This may be a read error: a much more frequent sequence differs by one nucleotide. The chain recombines TRBV6-1 with TRBJ2-3; D possibly corresponds to TRBD2 (6 bases). In germline, CDR1 is MNHNS, CDR2 SASEGT. The CDR3 runs to 18 residues. The CDR3 loop reads CASSEHRGEETSTDAQYF. The CDR3 nucleotides read TGTGCCAGCAGTGAACACCGTGGGGAGGAAACTAGCACAGATGCGCAGTATTTT.

This clonotype is medium-sized within its sample. This chain links TRBV19 with TRBJ1-5; possible D gene TRBD1, 5 bases. This CDR3 contains 17 residues. Trimming took off 2 bases at V and 6 bases at J, with 20 bases between the two ends. Germline loops: CDR1 LNHDA, CDR2 SQIVND (reference sequence). CDR3 protein: CASSITGPGTAGQPQHF. The DNA of the CDR3 is TGTGCCAGTAGTATAACAGGCCCCGGGACCGCAGGTCAGCCCCAGCATTTT.

This clonotype was counted many times. V and J are TRBV28 and TRBJ2-5; 7 bases are shared with TRBD1. The CDR3 sequence is 14 residues long. V was pared by 5 bases and J by 2 bases, with 5 bases of the junction left unmatched. Germline V gene lookup returns CDR1 MDHEN and CDR2 SYDVKM. The CDR3 DNA sequence: TGTGCCAGCAGTCTACCGGGACAGCAAGAGACCCAGTACTTC. This translates into CASSLPGQQETQYF.

This chain joins TRBV6-9 and TRBJ2-2; D is uncertain. CDR3 length equals 13 residues. CDR1 is MNHGY and CDR2 is SVAAGI in the germline V gene. V was shortened by 3 bases and J by 5 bases, with 7 bases between the two germline ends. This chain's CDR3 is CASSYGRTGELFF. Written as DNA, the CDR3 is TGTGCCAGCAGTTACGGGCGAACCGGGGAGCTGTTTTTT.

Comments on this clonotype: This may stem from a read error, because a much larger clone lies one nucleotide away. The rearrangement links TRBV28 to TRBJ2-7; D might be TRBD2 (5 bases). In germline, CDR1 is MDHEN, CDR2 SYDVKM. The CDR3 covers 13 residues. V was pared by 7 bases and J by 4 bases, with 14 bases between. The DNA for the CDR3 is TGTGCCAGCATGGTCGGGATTGTGTACGAGCAGTACTTC. The encoded protein is CASMVGIVYEQYF.

This clonotype has a count of ten or more. The V call is TRBV6-5, the J call TRBJ2-1, with 7 bases fitting TRBD2. This CDR3 is built from 16 residues. From germline, CDR1 is MNHEY and CDR2 SVGAGI. Trimming at V came to 4 bases and at J to 2 bases, leaving 8 bases not matched to a gene. The CDR3 DNA reads as TGTGCCAGCAGTTCTACCCTCGGGGGGACCTACAATGAGCAGTTCTTC. Translated: CASSSTLGGTYNEQFF.

By share, this clonotype ranks as medium-sized (0.01 to 0.1%). V usage is TRBV3-1 and J usage is TRBJ1-2; weak D call: TRBD1 (5 bases). CDR1 is LGHDT, CDR2 YNNKEL, per germline (reference sequence). With 3 bases removed from V and 7 bases from J, the gap between germline ends came to 12 bases. The CDR3 contains 13 residues. CDR3 loop: CASSHGAQGGYTF. The CDR3 nucleotides are TGTGCCAGCAGCCATGGGGCCCAGGGTGGCTACACCTTC.

This clonotype has at least ten counts. The V and J genes are TRBV6-1 and TRBJ2-1; 11 nucleotides agree with TRBD2. The germline V gene has CDR1 MNHNS and CDR2 SASEGT. V lost 9 bases, J lost 4 bases, and 2 bases stayed unmatched. This CDR3 is 13 amino acids long. The CDR3 DNA follows: TGTGCCAGTGGACTAGCGGGTTACAATGAGCAGTTCTTC. Amino acids: CASGLAGYNEQFF.

The V gene is TRBV7-8, the J gene TRBJ1-5, with D possibly TRBD1 on 6 matching bases. Germline V lookup: CDR1 SGHVS, CDR2 FQNEAQ. Trimming pared 10 bases from V and 10 bases from J, leaving 26 bases between. The CDR3 extends over 15 amino acids. CDR3 nucleotides: TGTGCCACCACCCAGACGGGGGGGCGCGGGCATCCCCAGCATTTT. Translated: CATTQTGGRGHPQHF.